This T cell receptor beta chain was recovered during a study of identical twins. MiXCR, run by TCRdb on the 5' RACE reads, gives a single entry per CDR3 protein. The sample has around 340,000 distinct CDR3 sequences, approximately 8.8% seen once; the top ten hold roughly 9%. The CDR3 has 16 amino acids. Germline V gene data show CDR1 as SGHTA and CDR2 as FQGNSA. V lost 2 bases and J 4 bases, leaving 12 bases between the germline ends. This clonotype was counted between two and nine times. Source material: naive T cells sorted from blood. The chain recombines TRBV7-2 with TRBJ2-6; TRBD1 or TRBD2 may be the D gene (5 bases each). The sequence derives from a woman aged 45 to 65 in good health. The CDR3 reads CASSLSSEGGANVLTF. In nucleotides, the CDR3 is TGTGCCAGCAGCTTATCGTCTGAGGGGGGGGCCAACGTCCTGACTTTC.